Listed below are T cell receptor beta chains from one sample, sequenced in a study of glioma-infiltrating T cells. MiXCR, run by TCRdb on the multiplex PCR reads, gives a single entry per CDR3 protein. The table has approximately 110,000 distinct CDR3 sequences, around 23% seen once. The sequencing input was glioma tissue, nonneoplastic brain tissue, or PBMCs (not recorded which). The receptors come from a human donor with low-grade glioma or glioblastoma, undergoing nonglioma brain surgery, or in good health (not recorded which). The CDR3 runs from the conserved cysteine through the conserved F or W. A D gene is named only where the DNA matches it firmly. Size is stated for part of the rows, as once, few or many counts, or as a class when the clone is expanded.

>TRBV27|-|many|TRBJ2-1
CASSLTANEQFF
TGTGCCAGCAGTTTGACCGCTAATGAGCAGTTCTTC
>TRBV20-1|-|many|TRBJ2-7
CSARGYAQNSRDDEQYF
TGCAGTGCTAGAGGCTACGCACAAAACTCCCGGGACGACGAGCAGTACTTC
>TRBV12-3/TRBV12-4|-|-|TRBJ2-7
CASSLGGSGREQYF
TGTGCCAGCAGTTTAGGGGGTTCAGGTCGGGAGCAGTACTTC
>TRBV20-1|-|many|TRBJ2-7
CSARDTSILNHEQYF
TGCAGTGCTAGAGATACATCTATACTTAACCACGAGCAGTACTTC
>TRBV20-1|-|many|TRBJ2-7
CSALSGSVSYEQYF
TGCAGTGCTTTAAGCGGGTCCGTCTCCTACGAGCAGTACTTC
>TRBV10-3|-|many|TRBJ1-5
CAISESLNQPQHF
TGTGCCATCAGTGAGTCTCTCAATCAGCCCCAGCATTTT
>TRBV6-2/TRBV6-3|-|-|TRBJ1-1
CASSYAGTYKVNTESFF
TGTGCCAGCAGTTACGCCGGGACATATAAAGTGAACACTGAATCTTTCTTT
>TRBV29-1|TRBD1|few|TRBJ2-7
CSVGTGGLEQYF
TGCAGCGTTGGGACAGGGGGTCTCGAGCAGTACTTC
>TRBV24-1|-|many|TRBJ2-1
CATSDLQGGYNEQFF
TGTGCCACCAGTGATTTGCAGGGCGGATACAATGAGCAGTTCTTC
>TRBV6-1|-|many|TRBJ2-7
CASSVVRGPYEQYF
TGTGCCAGCAGTGTTGTCCGTGGGCCCTACGAGCAGTACTTC
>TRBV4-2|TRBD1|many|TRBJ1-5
CASSPYPGQGGNQPQHF
TGTGCCAGCAGCCCGTATCCGGGACAGGGAGGCAATCAGCCCCAGCATTTT
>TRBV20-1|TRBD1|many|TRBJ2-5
CSAIGTGDLQETQYF
TGCAGTGCTATAGGGACAGGGGACCTCCAAGAGACCCAGTACTTC
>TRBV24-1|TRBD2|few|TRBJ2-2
CATSDRRLADTGELFF
TGTGCCACCAGTGACAGAAGACTAGCGGACACCGGGGAGCTGTTTTTT
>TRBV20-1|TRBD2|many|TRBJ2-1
CSARDPASGRNEQFF
TGCAGTGCTAGAGATCCGGCTAGCGGGAGGAATGAGCAGTTCTTC
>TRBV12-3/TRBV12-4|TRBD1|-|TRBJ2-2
CASSFPGQGTGELFF
TGTGCCAGCAGCTTTCCCGGACAGGGCACCGGGGAGCTGTTTTTT
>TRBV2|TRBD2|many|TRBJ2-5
CASHLGLAGLQETQYF
TGTGCCAGCCACTTGGGACTAGCGGGACTTCAAGAGACCCAGTACTTC
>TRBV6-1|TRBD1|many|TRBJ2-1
CASRTGGQDEQFF
TGTGCCAGCAGGACAGGGGGCCAGGATGAGCAGTTCTTC
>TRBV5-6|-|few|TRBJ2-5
CASSPRWPRAGETQYF
TGTGCCAGCAGCCCTCGCTGGCCTCGGGCGGGAGAGACCCAGTACTTC
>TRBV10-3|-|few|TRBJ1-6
CAISASGTNLPLHF
TGTGCCATCAGTGCCTCCGGGACAAATCTACCCCTCCACTTT
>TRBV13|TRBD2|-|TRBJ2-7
CASSSNLSPGLAGWYEQYF
TGTGCCAGCAGCTCTAATTTAAGCCCGGGACTAGCGGGATGGTACGAGCAGTACTTC
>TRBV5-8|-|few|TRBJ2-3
CASTLPGLFTDTQYF
TGTGCCAGCACCCTGCCGGGACTGTTCACAGATACGCAGTATTTT
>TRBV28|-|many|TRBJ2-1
CASSFGFLQFF
TGTGCCAGCAGTTTTGGGTTTCTGCAGTTCTTC
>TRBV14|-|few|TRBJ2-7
CASSQGSSRWGSYEQYF
TGTGCCAGCAGCCAAGGGAGCAGTCGATGGGGCTCCTACGAGCAGTACTTC
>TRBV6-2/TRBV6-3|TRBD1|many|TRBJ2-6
CASSSFGQGSSGANVLTF
TGTGCCAGCAGTTCCTTTGGACAGGGTTCCTCTGGGGCCAACGTCCTGACTTTC